The present T cell receptor beta chain was sequenced within a study of OX40 agonist ivuxolimab in advanced cancers. Concerning this clone itself: Its antigen is not known.

Findings and caveats of the study: The authors did not determine the antigen specificity of the expanded peripheral T cells. Partial responders at 0.1-3.0 mg/kg showed near-lowest clonal expansion.

Sequencing used immunoSEQ multiplex PCR; TCRdb keeps in-frame clones, though not all of them. The table has about 23,000 clones, 83% seen once. CDR3 length: 15 amino acids. The germline V gene has CDR1 SGHRS and CDR2 YFSETQ. Trimming took off 2 bases at V and 1 base at J, with 12 bases between the two ends. The receptor was derived from an adult with an advanced solid tumor such as melanoma, head and neck, liver or kidney cancer. This sequence joins TRBV5-1 and TRBJ1-1; D is unresolved. The sample here was CD4+ or CD8+ T cells sorted from blood, taken in a trial of the OX40 agonist ivuxolimab. The CDR3 spells CASSFARTANTEAFF. The CDR3 DNA reads TGCGCCAGCAGCTTCGCCCGGACGGCGAACACTGAAGCTTTCTTT.